Listed below are T cell receptor beta chains from one sample, sequenced in a study of T cells in Graves' hyperthyroidism and ophthalmopathy. TCRdb fed the multiplex PCR reads into MiXCR, producing one record per CDR3 protein. The sample carries fewer than 750,000 distinct CDR3 sequences, about 15% recorded once. The source material was blood. The receptor set was obtained from a woman aged 50 to 60 with Graves' ophthalmopathy. Both conserved end residues are part of each CDR3. The D gene is left open where the match is weak. A clone size is listed for some rows: how often the clone was seen (once, few, many), or a class if it is expanded.

TRBV20-1	TRBJ2-1	many	TRBD2	TGCAGTGCTAGAGATCCAGCGGGAGGGTACAATGAGCAGTTCTTC	CSARDPAGGYNEQFF
TRBV30	TRBJ1-1	many	-	TGTGCCTGGAGTCCCCCAGCGGGTGAAGCTTTCTTT	CAWSPPAGEAFF
TRBV3-1	TRBJ1-4	many	-	TGTGCCAGCAGCCTGGACTATTGGGAGGAAAAACTGTTTTTT	CASSLDYWEEKLFF
TRBV6-2/TRBV6-3	TRBJ2-1	many	-	TGTGCCAGCAGTTACCGGCCGGGGTACAATGAGCAGTTCTTC	CASSYRPGYNEQFF
TRBV24-1	TRBJ2-6	-	-	TGTGCCACCAGTGGGCCGGACCTCTCTGGGGCCAACGTCCTGACTTTC	CATSGPDLSGANVLTF
TRBV12-3/TRBV12-4	TRBJ2-1	many	-	TGTGCCAGCAGGGAACTAGCTTACAATGAGCAGTTCTTC	CASRELAYNEQFF
TRBV20-1	TRBJ2-7	few	TRBD2	TGCAGTGCTAGAGTTCCTAGCGGGCCTACCTACGAGCAGTACTTC	CSARVPSGPTYEQYF
TRBV3-1	TRBJ1-1	many	TRBD1	TGTGCCAGCAGCGCAGGACAGGGGATCGACACTGAAGCTTTCTTT	CASSAGQGIDTEAFF
TRBV28	TRBJ2-1	many	TRBD2	TGTGCCAGCAGGAAGGGACTAGCAGACAATGAGCAGTTCTTC	CASRKGLADNEQFF
TRBV4-1	TRBJ2-7	many	TRBD2	TGCGCCAGCAGCCAACAAAGCGGGAGGGCCTACGAGCAGTACTTC	CASSQQSGRAYEQYF
TRBV6-2/TRBV6-3	TRBJ1-3	once	-	TGTGCCAGCAGTTACTCCGGAGACAGAAACACCATATATTTT	CASSYSGDRNTIYF
TRBV10-3	TRBJ2-3	many	TRBD2	TGTGCCATCAGTGTTCCTAGCGGGAGCGGCGCAGATACGCAGTATTTT	CAISVPSGSGADTQYF
TRBV28	TRBJ1-1	many	TRBD1	TGTGCCAGCAGTTTGATTGGGACAGGGGAAGATCAAGCTTTCTTT	CASSLIGTGEDQAFF
TRBV6-1	TRBJ1-2	few	-	TGTGCCAGTCGGGTGGGGTATGGCTACACCTTC	CASRVGYGYTF
TRBV19	TRBJ1-1	-	TRBD1	TGTGCCAGTAGTTCCGCAGGGGGCTACACTGAAGCTTTCTTT	CASSSAGGYTEAFF
TRBV30	TRBJ1-4	many	-	TGTGCCTGGAGTACGGGAGAAAATGAAAAACTGTTTTTT	CAWSTGENEKLFF
TRBV7-9	TRBJ1-2	many	TRBD1	TGTGCCAGCAGCTTAGCCGGGACAGGGCGTAGAGGCTACACCTTC	CASSLAGTGRRGYTF
TRBV5-6	TRBJ1-4	-	-	TGTGCCAGCAGCTCGAACAGGGAGACGGAGGAAAAACTGTTTTTT	CASSSNRETEEKLFF
TRBV20-1	TRBJ1-1	few	TRBD1	TGCAGTGCTGACAGGGTCCGGACTGAAGCTTTCTTT	CSADRVRTEAFF
TRBV29-1	TRBJ1-1	few	-	TGCAGCGCGGGGAGGGGGGGAGGTACTGAAGCTTTCTTT	CSAGRGGGTEAFF
TRBV28	TRBJ2-7	many	-	TGTGCCAGCAGTTTCGAGAGCGGTTCCTACGAGCAGTACTTC	CASSFESGSYEQYF
TRBV5-8	TRBJ2-5	many	TRBD2	TGTGCCAGCAGCTTGGGCGGGGGGTTTGAGACCCAGTACTTC	CASSLGGGFETQYF
TRBV5-4	TRBJ2-7	-	-	TGTGCCAGCAGCTCGCCCTCCGGGAGCCCCGACGAGCAGTACTTC	CASSSPSGSPDEQYF
TRBV20-1	TRBJ2-1	many	TRBD2	TGCAGTGCTACACTAGCGGGATCTCTCAGTGAGCAGTTCTTC	CSATLAGSLSEQFF
TRBV5-1	TRBJ2-5	few	-	TGCGCCAGCAGTGAGGTGAAACAAGAGACCCAGTACTTC	CASSEVKQETQYF
TRBV6-2/TRBV6-3	TRBJ2-1	few	TRBD2	TGTGCCAGCAGAAAAAATGCCGGGACTAGCGGGAGCTATGAGCAGTTCTTC	CASRKNAGTSGSYEQFF
TRBV12-3/TRBV12-4	TRBJ2-3	many	-	TGTGCCAGCAGTTTTGTTACCCCTAAGACGCAGTATTTT	CASSFVTPKTQYF
TRBV24-1	TRBJ2-1	few	-	TGTGCCACCAGTGATTTGCTCACTAGGGACAATGAGCAGTTCTTC	CATSDLLTRDNEQFF
TRBV5-1	TRBJ2-1	few	-	TGCGCCAGCAGCCCCCGGACAGACCACAATGAGCAGTTCTTC	CASSPRTDHNEQFF